The sequence of this TCR beta chain was determined in a study of CD8+CD57+ T cells in acquired aplastic anemia. Broader study findings: The same twenty-nine CD8+ CDR3 sequences occurred in patients and in controls.

V dropped 6 bases and J dropped 3; count of bases not matched to a gene: 5. From germline, CDR1 is DFQATT and CDR2 SNEGSKA (reference sequence). CDR3 length: 13 residues. Whoever was chosen for sequencing had shown CD8+CD57+ cell expansion by flow cytometry. Severe acquired aplastic anemia affected all patients. TCR beta VDJ and CDR3 profiling used genomic DNA as template. TCRdb re-called the reads through MiXCR, storing one row per CDR3 protein. Here the sample spans roughly 170,000 distinct CDR3 sequences, roughly 50% being singletons. This clonotype was observed many times. Its antigen is not identified.

This sequence joins TRBV20-1 and TRBJ1-3; 7 positions match TRBD1. Sample: sorted CD4+, CD8+, or CD8+CD57+ T cells (not recorded which) from PBMCs. The TCR originated in a human donor with aplastic anemia. The CDR3 DNA reads TGCAGTGCACCTGCAGGGGGTGGAAACACCATATATTTT. Translating gives CSAPAGGGNTIYF.